This TCR beta chain was sequenced during a study of Ad26.COV2.S vaccination and SARS-CoV-2 variants. Study-wide background: Once or twice, 56 days apart, Ad26.COV2.S was delivered intramuscularly.

Study findings and constraints: In vaccinated individuals, spike-specific CD8+ and CD4+ T cell responses reportedly displayed substantial breadth. Individuals receiving vaccine had higher spike-specific TCR breadth than placebo recipients did.

On this clone: Its target is unknown.

Clones were sequenced by immunoSEQ multiplex PCR, and TCRdb holds only the in-frame ones, with some missing. The sample consists of over 400,000 clones, roughly nine tenths of them appearing once. Treatment noted: 15 to 20 received Ad26.COV2.S at low or high dose, single or two shots; about 5 received placebo; per-sample allocation not given. Following the first vaccine or placebo injection, samples were taken on day 63. Participants' vaccine, an Ad26 vector, delivered Wuhan-strain SARS-CoV-2 spike. The CDR3 extends over 14 amino acids. Per the germline V gene, CDR1 is SGHTA and CDR2 is FQGNSA. The V and J ends lost 4 bases and 4 bases, in that order; junction bases with no gene match: 3.

This receptor was obtained from a person aged 18-60 years who received the Ad26.COV2.S COVID-19 vaccine or a placebo. The material was peripheral blood, obtained in a trial of Ad26.COV2.S vaccine versus placebo. The chain recombines TRBV7-2 with TRBJ2-7; 11 positions agree with TRBD1. CDR3 in amino acids: CASSSRDRGYEQYF. CDR3 DNA: TGTGCCAGCAGCTCCCGGGACAGGGGGTACGAGCAGTACTTC.